These 28 T cell receptor beta chains came from one sample sequenced in a study of beta chain features in type 1 diabetes. Findings of the study overall: Shorter TCRB CDR3s, moderately but significantly so, marked every one of the four CD4+ subsets in Type 1 diabetes patients.

The entirety of the isolated RNA underwent reverse transcription, so expressed TCRB transcripts were sequenced. Generated by immunoSEQ multiplex PCR, the TCRdb table keeps only in-frame clones and is missing some. Altogether 120,000 or so clones are present, roughly 17% being singletons, with the ten largest covering 2.6%. No cognate antigen is known for these TCRs. Source material: central memory CD4+ T cells from blood. The receptors come from a young man with type 1 diabetes.

V and J are TRBV2 and TRBJ2-5, with a tentative D call TRBD1 (6 bases). This CDR3 region has 14 residues. The V gene lost 2 bases and the J gene lost 1 base, with 8 bases spanning the gap. Germline V gene data show CDR1 as SNHLY and CDR2 as FYNNEI. Here the CDR3 reads CASSERGSQETQYF. CDR3 DNA sequence: TGTGCCAGCAGTGAAAGGGGGAGCCAAGAGACCCAGTACTTC.

The chain employs TRBV11-3 and TRBJ2-2; possibly TRBD2 for D (6 bases). V shed 3 bases and J shed 4 bases, with 18 bases lying between them. The CDR3 covers 17 residues. Germline CDR1 is SGHNT and CDR2 is YENEEA. CDR3 DNA sequence: TGTGCCAGCAGCTTTGGGACCGACCCCGGGGGCACCGGGGAGCTGTTTTTT. Its protein is CASSFGTDPGGTGELFF.

The gene calls are TRBV6-1 and TRBJ2-1, with no clear D. Deletions cut 4 bases from V and 6 bases from J, with 19 bases between. CDR1 is MNHNS and CDR2 is SASEGT in the germline V gene. CDR3 length: 16 amino acids. The CDR3 region is CASSVAGEPSLNEQFF. The CDR3 coding sequence is TGTGCCAGCAGTGTAGCAGGAGAGCCCAGCCTCAATGAGCAGTTCTTC.

The chain couples TRBV11-2 to TRBJ2-2, with D uncertain. V lost 6 bases, J lost 0 bases, and 14 bases lay in between. CDR3 length equals 16 residues. CDR1 SGHAT and CDR2 FQNNGV come from the germline V gene. Here the CDR3 DNA reads TGTGCCAGCAGTCCAAAGGGCCTCACGAACACCGGGGAGCTGTTTTTT. This encodes CASSPKGLTNTGELFF.

This clone has just a few counts. The chain uses TRBV27 and TRBJ2-1, with D perhaps matching TRBD1 (6 bases). The CDR3 extends over 14 amino acids. Between the trimmed V and J ends, which lost 7 bases and 2 bases, there was a span of 12 bases. The germline V gene has CDR1 MNHEY and CDR2 SMNVEV (reference sequence). The CDR3 region is CASIRSGAYNEQFF. Here the CDR3 DNA reads TGTGCCAGCATAAGGTCAGGGGCCTACAATGAGCAGTTCTTC.

In regard to this clone: This likely stems from a read error, as it lies one base from a far larger clone. The chain uses TRBV29-1 and TRBJ2-3, with D perhaps TRBD2 (5 bases). CDR1 and CDR2 from the germline V gene are SQVTM and ANQGSEA. This CDR3 region has 16 residues. Trimming left V 4 bases short and J 1 base short, with 18 bases between. The CDR3 spells CSVAGAGNLGTDTQYF. The CDR3, as DNA: TGCAGCGTTGCAGGCGCGGGTAACTTGGGCACAGATACGCAGTATTTT.

This clone was counted only a few times. As DNA, the CDR3 is TGTGCCAGCAGGATAGCGGGGGGGCTCACAGATACGCAGTATTTT. This codes for CASRIAGGLTDTQYF. The chain uses TRBV27 and TRBJ2-3, with 11 bases identical to TRBD2. Germline CDR1 and CDR2: MNHEY and SMNVEV (reference sequence). This CDR3 comprises 15 residues. V lost 6 bases and J lost 2; bases outside the gene matches: 4.

The J gene is TRBJ2-5, the V gene TRBV7-2; weak D call: TRBD2 (6 bases). This CDR3 has 15 residues. Germline CDR1 is SGHTA and CDR2 is FQGNSA. Trimming left V 4 bases short and J 5 bases short, with 17 bases between. The CDR3 loop reads CASSSLRGLGETQYF. CDR3 sequence (DNA): TGTGCCAGCAGCTCCCTGCGGGGCTTAGGGGAGACCCAGTACTTC.

This clone occurred a few times. V is TRBV20-1 and J is TRBJ2-1, with no clear D. Trimming pared 5 bases from V and 10 bases from J, leaving 12 bases between. The CDR3 is 11 amino acids. The V gene's germline CDR1 is DFQATT and CDR2 SNEGSKA (reference sequence). The CDR3: CSALKNQEQFF. CDR3 nucleotides: TGCAGTGCTCTCAAAAACCAGGAGCAGTTCTTC.

V usage is TRBV27 and J usage is TRBJ2-3; unclear D gene. In germline, CDR1 is MNHEY, CDR2 SMNVEV (reference sequence). The CDR3 spans 13 residues. The V end lost 4 bases, the J end lost 2 bases, and 7 bases lay between the germline ends. The CDR3 here is CASSSLLTDTQYF. CDR3 nucleotides: TGTGCCAGCAGTTCCCTCCTCACAGATACGCAGTATTTT.

This clone was seen ten or more times. The rearrangement uses TRBV29-1 and TRBJ2-4, with 9 bases fitting TRBD2. Germline V gene data show CDR1 as SQVTM and CDR2 as ANQGSEA. The CDR3 extends over 16 amino acids. J gave up 0 bases and V 6 bases, and 9 bases lay outside the gene matches. CDR3 amino acids: CSVVSGRTLAKNIQYF. Here the CDR3 DNA reads TGCAGCGTAGTAAGCGGGAGGACCCTAGCCAAAAACATTCAGTACTTC.

The chain has TRBV27 and TRBJ2-1, with D possibly matching TRBD2 (5 bases). Trimming stripped 3 bases from V and 0 bases from J, with 12 bases between. Per the germline V gene, CDR1 is MNHEY and CDR2 is SMNVEV (reference sequence). The CDR3 sequence is 16 residues long. The CDR3 region has the DNA TGTGCCAGCAGTTTGACTCGGGATAGCTCCTACAATGAGCAGTTCTTC. Protein sequence: CASSLTRDSSYNEQFF.

The gene calls are TRBV30 and TRBJ1-4; 9 bases line up with TRBD1. The CDR3 runs 15 residues. Per germline, CDR1 GTSNPN and CDR2 SVGIG (reference sequence). The junction had 9 bases not matched to a gene; V was cut back by 0 bases and J by 10 bases. CDR3 bases: TGTGCCTGGAGTGTACAGGGGACAGGGTCCCGAAAACTGTTTTTT. It is translated as CAWSVQGTGSRKLFF.

The chain uses TRBV25-1 and TRBJ2-1; possible D gene TRBD2, 5 bases. Between the trimmed V and J ends, which lost 3 bases and 4 bases, there was a span of 19 bases. The CDR3 loop spans 17 amino acids. Per the germline V gene, CDR1 is MGHDK and CDR2 is SYGVNS. The CDR3 reads CASSEVWTVGQYNEQFF. CDR3 nucleotide sequence: TGTGCCAGCAGTGAGGTTTGGACTGTAGGGCAGTACAATGAGCAGTTCTTC.

This clone was seen a handful of times. This chain connects TRBV7-2 to TRBJ2-3; TRBD2 matches at 11 bases. The CDR3 sequence is 16 residues long. In germline, CDR1 is SGHTA, CDR2 FQGNSA. After removal of 3 bases from V and 3 bases from J, the junction contained 5 bases not matched to a gene. CDR3 bases: TGTGCCAGCAGCTTTAATAGCGGGGGGGCAACAGATACGCAGTATTTT. Residues: CASSFNSGGATDTQYF.

The V gene is TRBV5-4, the J gene TRBJ2-1; 9 bases map to TRBD1. The CDR3 sequence is 16 residues long. The ends lost 5 bases at V and 0 bases at J; junction bases unmatched: 6. Germline CDR1 and CDR2: SGHNT and YYREEE (reference sequence). CDR3 protein: CASRKGQGNSYNEQFF. The CDR3 DNA is TGTGCCAGCAGGAAGGGACAGGGCAACTCCTACAATGAGCAGTTCTTC.

This clone was counted between two and nine times. The genes are TRBV9 and TRBJ2-2; 9 bases align to TRBD2. The CDR3 extends over 17 amino acids. Germline V CDR1 and CDR2: SGDLS, YYNGEE. V lost 2 bases and J lost 2; bases outside the gene matches: 7. For the CDR3, the DNA is TGTGCCAGCAGCGTCGATAGCGGGGGACCCAACACCGGGGAGCTGTTTTTT. Amino acids: CASSVDSGGPNTGELFF.

In its sample, this clone was seen a few times. The V call is TRBV18, the J call TRBJ2-7, with a tentative D call TRBD1 (5 bases). The V and J ends lost 5 bases and 1 base respectively, with 9 bases between them. This CDR3 contains 13 residues. From germline, CDR1 is KGHSH and CDR2 LQKENI. The CDR3 sequence: CASSKTDSYEQYF. Here the CDR3 DNA reads TGTGCCAGCTCAAAGACAGATTCCTACGAGCAGTACTTC.

This clone was seen many times. The chain uses TRBV9 and TRBJ2-7; D unresolved. Trimming stripped 0 bases from V and 5 bases from J, with 6 bases between. The CDR3 loop spans 12 amino acids. CDR1 and CDR2 (germline): SGDLS, YYNGEE. The CDR3 here is CASSVDGDEQYF. The CDR3 region has the DNA TGTGCCAGCAGCGTAGATGGCGACGAGCAGTACTTC.

The chain links TRBV7-2 to TRBJ2-7; perhaps TRBD1 as D (6 bases). V lost 5 bases and J 1 base, leaving 9 bases between the germline ends. The CDR3 runs 13 residues. Germline V lookup: CDR1 SGHTA, CDR2 FQGNSA. CDR3 DNA: TGTGCCAGCAGCCCCAGGGGTTCCTACGAGCAGTACTTC. Its translation is CASSPRGSYEQYF.

The gene calls are TRBV2 and TRBJ2-3; D may be TRBD2 (6 bases). The V end was cut by 8 bases, the J end by 3 bases, with 9 bases between. The CDR3 spans 12 residues. The germline CDR1 and CDR2 sequences are SNHLY and FYNNEI. In nucleotides, the CDR3 is TGTGCCAGCTCACGGGAGACAGATACGCAGTATTTT. This encodes CASSRETDTQYF.

This clone was detected a few times. The genes are TRBV15 and TRBJ1-4; the D is unclear. CDR3 length: 17 amino acids. From germline, CDR1 is LNHNV and CDR2 YYDKDF (reference sequence). Trimming removed 1 base at V and 0 bases at J, with 12 bases between. As DNA, the CDR3 is TGTGCCACCAGCAGAGCTGAGGGAACGGCAACTAATGAAAAACTGTTTTTT. Translated: CATSRAEGTATNEKLFF.

V gene TRBV5-4 combines with J gene TRBJ2-3; D is perhaps TRBD1 (5 bases). The germline gives CDR1 SGHNT, CDR2 YYREEE (reference sequence). V lost 3 bases, J lost 4 bases, and 15 bases lay in between. The CDR3 extends over 15 amino acids. CDR3 sequence reads: CASSSWTPVPDTQYF. CDR3 nucleotides: TGTGCCAGCAGCTCATGGACACCCGTCCCAGATACGCAGTATTTT.

This clone occurred a few times. The rearrangement joins TRBV5-1 to TRBJ2-2, with D uncertain. This CDR3 spans 14 amino acids. V lost 0 bases to trimming and J lost 3 bases, with 6 bases between them. Germline V gene sequence: CDR1 SGHRS, CDR2 YFSETQ. The CDR3 DNA sequence: TGCGCCAGCAGCTTGGACGTGTACACCGGGGAGCTGTTTTTT. Its translation: CASSLDVYTGELFF.

CDR3 in amino acids: CASSGYLAGDKDEQFF. In nucleotides, the CDR3 is TGTGCCAGCAGTGGATACCTAGCGGGAGATAAAGATGAGCAGTTCTTC. This chain connects TRBV25-1 to TRBJ2-1; 10 bases align to TRBD2. CDR1 MGHDK and CDR2 SYGVNS come from the germline V gene. V lost 4 bases, J lost 8 bases, and 11 bases stayed unmatched. The CDR3 has 16 residues.

The chain couples TRBV5-1 to TRBJ2-7, with a tentative D call TRBD2 (5 bases). This CDR3 is built from 13 residues. Germline CDR1 reads SGHRS; CDR2 reads YFSETQ. Trimming left V 5 bases short and J 9 bases short, with 18 bases between. The CDR3 DNA reads as TGCGCCAGCAGTGGAAGCGGCAGCACGGTGCAGTACTTC. Translation gives CASSGSGSTVQYF.

This chain connects TRBV14 to TRBJ2-1; D may match TRBD1 or TRBD2 (5 bases each). The CDR3 runs to 15 residues. The germline V gene encodes CDR1 SGHDN and CDR2 FVKESK. V lost 2 bases and J 3 bases, leaving 11 bases between the germline ends. CDR3 sequence reads: CASSQLGPIYNEQFF. CDR3 in DNA: TGTGCCAGCAGCCAACTGGGACCCATCTACAATGAGCAGTTCTTC.

J is TRBJ2-2 and V is TRBV13; 9 bases fit TRBD1. The V segment lost 7 bases and the J segment 1 base; nucleotides outside the gene matches: 4. Germline CDR1 reads PRHDT; CDR2 reads FYEKMQ (reference sequence). The CDR3 is made up of 15 amino acids. CDR3 bases: TGTGCCAGCACCGACAGGGGGGTGAACACCGGGGAGCTGTTTTTT. Its protein is CASTDRGVNTGELFF.